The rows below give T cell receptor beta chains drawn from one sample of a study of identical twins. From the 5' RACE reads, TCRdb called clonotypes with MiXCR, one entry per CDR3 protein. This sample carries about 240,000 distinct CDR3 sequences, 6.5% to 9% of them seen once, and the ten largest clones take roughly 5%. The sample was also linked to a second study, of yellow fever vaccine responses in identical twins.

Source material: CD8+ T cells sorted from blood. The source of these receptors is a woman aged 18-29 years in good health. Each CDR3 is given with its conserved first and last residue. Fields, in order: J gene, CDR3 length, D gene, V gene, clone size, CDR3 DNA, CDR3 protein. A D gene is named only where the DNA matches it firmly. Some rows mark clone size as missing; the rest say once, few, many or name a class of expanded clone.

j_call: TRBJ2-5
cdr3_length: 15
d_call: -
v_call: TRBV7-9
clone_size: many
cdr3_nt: TGTGCCAGCAGCTCCACCGAGACTAACCAAGAGACCCAGTACTTC
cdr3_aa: CASSSTETNQETQYF

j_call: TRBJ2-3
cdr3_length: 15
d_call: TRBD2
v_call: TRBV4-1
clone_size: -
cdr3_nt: TGCGCCAGCAGCCAAAGACTAGCAGGCACAGATACGCAGTATTTT
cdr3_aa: CASSQRLAGTDTQYF

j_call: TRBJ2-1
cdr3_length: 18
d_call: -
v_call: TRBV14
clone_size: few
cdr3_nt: TGTGCCAGCAGCCAAGCACCCAGGGGACTCGAGTTGAGTGGTGAGCAGTTCTTC
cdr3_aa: CASSQAPRGLELSGEQFF

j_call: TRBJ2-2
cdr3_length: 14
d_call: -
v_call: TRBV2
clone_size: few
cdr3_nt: TGTGCCAGCAGTGGCGACAGCCAGGCCGGGGAGCTGTTTTTT
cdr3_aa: CASSGDSQAGELFF

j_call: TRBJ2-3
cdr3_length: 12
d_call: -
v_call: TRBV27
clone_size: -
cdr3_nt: TGTGCCAGCAGTCGGGTTCTAGGGACGCAGTATTTT
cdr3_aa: CASSRVLGTQYF

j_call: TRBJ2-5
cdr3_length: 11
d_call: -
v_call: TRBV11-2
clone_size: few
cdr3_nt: TGTGCCAGCAGCGACCCAGGGGCGAAGTACTTC
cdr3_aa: CASSDPGAKYF

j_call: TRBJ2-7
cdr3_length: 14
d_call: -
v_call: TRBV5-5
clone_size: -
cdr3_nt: TGTGCCAGCAGCTTTAGGGTTAGTAAAGACGAGCAGTACTTC
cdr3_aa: CASSFRVSKDEQYF

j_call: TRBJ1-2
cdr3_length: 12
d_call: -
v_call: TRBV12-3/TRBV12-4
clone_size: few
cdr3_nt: TGTGCCAGCAGCCCCGAGGGGGGACACTACACCTTC
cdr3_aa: CASSPEGGHYTF

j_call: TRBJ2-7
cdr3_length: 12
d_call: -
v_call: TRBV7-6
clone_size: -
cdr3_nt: TGTGCCAGCAGCCCTCAGGGATCCGAGCAGTACTTC
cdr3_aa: CASSPQGSEQYF

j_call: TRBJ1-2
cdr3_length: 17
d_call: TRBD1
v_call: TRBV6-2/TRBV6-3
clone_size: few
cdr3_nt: TGTGCCAGCAGTTACCGGACAGGTCCATTACCGGATCCTGGCTACACCTTC
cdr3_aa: CASSYRTGPLPDPGYTF

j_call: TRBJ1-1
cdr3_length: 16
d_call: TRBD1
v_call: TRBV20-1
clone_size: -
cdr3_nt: TGCAGTGCTAGAGATCAGCAGGGACAGGGAGGTAACCGAGCTTTCTTT
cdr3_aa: CSARDQQGQGGNRAFF

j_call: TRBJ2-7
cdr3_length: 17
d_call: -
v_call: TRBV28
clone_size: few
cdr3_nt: TGTGCCAGCAGTAACCGCGGAATAGCGGACTTCTCCTACGAGCAGTACTTC
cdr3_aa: CASSNRGIADFSYEQYF

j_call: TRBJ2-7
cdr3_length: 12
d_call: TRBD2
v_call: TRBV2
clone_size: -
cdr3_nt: TGTGCCAGCGAATCTAGCGGCTACGAGCAGTACTTC
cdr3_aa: CASESSGYEQYF

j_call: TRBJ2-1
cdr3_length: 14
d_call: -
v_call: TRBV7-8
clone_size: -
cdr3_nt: TGTGCCAGCAGCTTAGTAGCGAGTTACAATGAGCAGTTCTTC
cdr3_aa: CASSLVASYNEQFF

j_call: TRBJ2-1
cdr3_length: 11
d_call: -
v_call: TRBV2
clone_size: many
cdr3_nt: TGTGCCAGCAGTGAAACCCCGGAGCAGTTCTTC
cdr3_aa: CASSETPEQFF

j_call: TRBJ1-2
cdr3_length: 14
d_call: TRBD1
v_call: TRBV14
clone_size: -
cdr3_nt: TGTGCCAGCAGCCAAGACCACAGGGGAGGTGGCTACACCTTC
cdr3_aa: CASSQDHRGGGYTF

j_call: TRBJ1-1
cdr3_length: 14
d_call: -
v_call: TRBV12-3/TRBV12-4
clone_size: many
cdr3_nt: TGTGCCAGCAGTCCCAGGGGTAAGCACACTGAAGCTTTCTTT
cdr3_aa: CASSPRGKHTEAFF

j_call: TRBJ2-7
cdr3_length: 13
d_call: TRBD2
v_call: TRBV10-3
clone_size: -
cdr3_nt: TGTGCCACCCTAGCGGGGGAATCCTACGAGCAGTACTTC
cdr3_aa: CATLAGESYEQYF

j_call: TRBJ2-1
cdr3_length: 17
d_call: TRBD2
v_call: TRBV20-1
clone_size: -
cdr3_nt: TGCTGTGCTAGACCCTTGATGGGGGGCTTTAGCGGGAGCGAGCAGTTCTTC
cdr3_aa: CCARPLMGGFSGSEQFF

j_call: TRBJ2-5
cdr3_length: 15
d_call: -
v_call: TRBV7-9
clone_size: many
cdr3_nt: TGTGCCAGCAGTCAACCAGGGTTCGGCCAAGAGACCCAGTACTTC
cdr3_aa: CASSQPGFGQETQYF

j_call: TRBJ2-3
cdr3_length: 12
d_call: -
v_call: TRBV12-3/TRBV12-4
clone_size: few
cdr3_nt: TGTGCCAGCTTAGCGCACACAGATACGCAGTATTTT
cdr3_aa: CASLAHTDTQYF

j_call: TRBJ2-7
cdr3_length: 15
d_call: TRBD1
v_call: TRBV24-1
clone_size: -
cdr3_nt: TGTGCCACCAGTGATCGGGACAGCCTTTTCTACGAGCAGTACTTC
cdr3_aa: CATSDRDSLFYEQYF

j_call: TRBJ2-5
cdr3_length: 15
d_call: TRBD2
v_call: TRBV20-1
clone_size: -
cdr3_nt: TGCAGTGCTGACCCGACTAGCGGATCCGAAGAGACCCAGTACTTC
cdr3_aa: CSADPTSGSEETQYF

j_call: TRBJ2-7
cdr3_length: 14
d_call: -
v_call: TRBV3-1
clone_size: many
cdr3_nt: TGTGCCAGCAGCCAAGAATCTGGATCCTACGAGCAGTACTTC
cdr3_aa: CASSQESGSYEQYF

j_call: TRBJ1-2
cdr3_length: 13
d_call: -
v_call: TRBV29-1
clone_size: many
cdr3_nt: TGCAGCGTTGAGGGGAGAAGTAGTTATGGCTACACCTTC
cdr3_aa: CSVEGRSSYGYTF

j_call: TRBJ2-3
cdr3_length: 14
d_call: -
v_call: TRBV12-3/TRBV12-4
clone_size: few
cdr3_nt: TGTGCCAGCAGTTTGGCAGGGCCGAGGGATACGCAGTATTTT
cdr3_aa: CASSLAGPRDTQYF

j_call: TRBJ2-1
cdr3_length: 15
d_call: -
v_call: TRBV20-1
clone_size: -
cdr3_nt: TGCAGTGCTAGAGACCACCACCGGGACTCTTCCGAGCAGTTCTTC
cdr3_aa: CSARDHHRDSSEQFF

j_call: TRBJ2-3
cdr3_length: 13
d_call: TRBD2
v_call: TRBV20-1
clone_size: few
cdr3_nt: TGCAGTGTAGCGGGGATGGGCACAGATACGCAGTATTTT
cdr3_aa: CSVAGMGTDTQYF

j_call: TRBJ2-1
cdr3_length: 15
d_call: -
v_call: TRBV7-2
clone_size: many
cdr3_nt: TGTGCCAGCAGCTTATCGGGGGTCCCCTACAATGAGCAGTTCTTC
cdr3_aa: CASSLSGVPYNEQFF

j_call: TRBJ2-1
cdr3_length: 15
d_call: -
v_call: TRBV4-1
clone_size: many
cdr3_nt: TGCGCCAGCAGCCAAGGCCCGAACAGGGGAGGTGAGCAGTTCTTC
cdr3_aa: CASSQGPNRGGEQFF

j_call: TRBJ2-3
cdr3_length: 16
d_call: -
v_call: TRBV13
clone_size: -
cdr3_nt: TGTGCCAGCAGCTTGGGGGCCACAGCTGGCACAGATACGCAGTATTTT
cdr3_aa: CASSLGATAGTDTQYF

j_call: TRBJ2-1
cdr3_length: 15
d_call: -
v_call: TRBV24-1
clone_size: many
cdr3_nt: TGTGCCACCAGTGATTCGTCAACTACAAAGGTAGAGCAGTTCTTC
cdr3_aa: CATSDSSTTKVEQFF

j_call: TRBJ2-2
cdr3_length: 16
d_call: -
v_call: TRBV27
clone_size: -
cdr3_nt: TGTGCCAGCAGTCCTACCGGCCAGACCAACACCGGGGAGCTGTTTTTT
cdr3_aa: CASSPTGQTNTGELFF

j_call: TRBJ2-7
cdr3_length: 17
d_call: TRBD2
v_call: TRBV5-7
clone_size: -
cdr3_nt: TGTGCCAGCAGCTCCGGGACTAGCGGGAGCCTCTCCTACGAGCAGTACTTC
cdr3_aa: CASSSGTSGSLSYEQYF

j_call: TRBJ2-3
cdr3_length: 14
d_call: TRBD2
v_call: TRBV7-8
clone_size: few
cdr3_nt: TGTGCGGTTCGTACTAGCGGGAGTTCGGATACGCAGTATTTT
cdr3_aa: CAVRTSGSSDTQYF

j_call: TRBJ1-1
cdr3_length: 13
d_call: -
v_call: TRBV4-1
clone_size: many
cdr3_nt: TGCGCCAGCAGCCACCACGGGGAGACTGAAGCTTTCTTT
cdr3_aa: CASSHHGETEAFF

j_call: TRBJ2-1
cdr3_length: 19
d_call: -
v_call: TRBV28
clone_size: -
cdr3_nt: TGTGCCAGCAGTTTCGATTTGGGGGGAGGGGGTTTTTCCTACAATGAGCAGTTCTTC
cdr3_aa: CASSFDLGGGGFSYNEQFF